The T cell receptor (beta chain) described here comes from a study of blood T cell repertoires in COVID-19 (dated by TCRdb to 2019 to 2021). Looking at the study overall: Samples from collaborators originated in the United States, Italy and Spain and spanned both the acute and convalescent phases of COVID-19. Where available, HLA class I and class II types were obtained from metadata supplied by the sample provider rather than from assay-based typing. The samples were drawn from the first 160 participants of the ongoing ImmuneRACE study and from 950 to 1,500 subjects provided by 6 global collaborators. The repertoires were released in a freely available public database meant as a resource for research on the immune response to SARS-CoV-2. The prospective study material was composed of cDNA or gDNA derived from T cells, B-cell-depleted T cells, or PBMCs. The sample metadata nearly always contained a de-identified subject ID, COVID-19 status, age in years and sex. Deeply sampled blood TCRbeta repertoires from subjects exposed to, actively infected with, or recovered from COVID-19 were included in the dataset. Results the study describes overall, beyond this receptor: Clinical and demographic metadata were provided uncurated, with the amount varying by source and participant.

TCRbeta CDR3 regions were amplified from genomic DNA by means of the immunoSEQ Assay, a bias-controlled multiplex PCR. Turning to the authors' computational methods: The number of nucleated cells in each sample was estimated by amplification of reference gene primers within the assay. To quantify the absolute abundance of each unique TCRbeta CDR3 rearrangement, sequence reads were collapsed and filtered. Productive Simpson clonality was computed per sample as the square root of Simpson's diversity index over productive rearrangements. The clones in this table, taken by TCRdb from immuneACCESS, are in-frame only. Not every clone is retained; where verified, under half of the shortfall comes from an unresolved V gene, and the cause of the rest is unknown. V and J calls plus clone size are reproduced from that table; the DNA served to infer D and trimming. The sample includes more than 200,000 clones, with around 87% observed a single time. The top ten hold roughly 1.6% of the sample.

The CDR3, from cysteine to phenylalanine, totals 16 residues. Just the 48-base CDR3 DNA is kept, in frame starting at base 1. V is reduced by 5 bases and J by 0 bases, leaving a spacing of 14 bases between them. The CDR1 and CDR2 encoded by the germline V gene are SGHAT and FQNNGV. In the case of this clone: Its antigen is unknown. Base qualities are not recorded, but no much larger clone differs from it by a single base.

Participants in the prospective study were aged roughly 18 to 100 years, lived in under 30 United States geographic areas, and enrolled through a virtual design. Cohort assignment in the prospective study relied on participant-reported clinical history from a screening survey and a study questionnaire. Recovered participants in ImmuneRACE Cohort 3 were defined as having two consecutive negative NP/OP PCR tests, clearance from a healthcare professional, or resolution of symptoms. In the prospective study, whole blood, serum and a nasopharyngeal or oropharyngeal swab were collected from each participant by mobile phlebotomists. Additional blood draws and questionnaires over an approximately 2-month period could optionally be provided by prospective study participants. Before DNA extraction, blood samples from the prospective study were shipped at room temperature or frozen.

Sample: PBMCs or T cells enriched from blood (not recorded which). The sequence is built from TRBV11-2 and TRBJ1-3; the D gene is possibly TRBD1, with 6 bases matching. This clonotype originated in a woman aged 50 to 65 who had recovered from COVID-19. DNA sequence: TGTGCCAGCAGCCTGGGGGGGGCATACTCTGGAAACACCATATATTTT. This translates into CASSLGGAYSGNTIYF.